This TCR beta chain stems from a study of blood T cell repertoires in COVID-19. About the study: Both acute and convalescent COVID-19 samples were obtained from the United States, Italy and Spain. Sample material is recorded as cDNA or gDNA derived from T cells, B-cell-depleted T cells, or PBMCs.

The CDR3 is made up of 13 amino acids. V lost 7 bases and J 6 bases, leaving 15 bases between the germline ends. Sequenced by immunoSEQ multiplex PCR; TCRdb stores in-frame clones only, minus some. The sample includes tens of thousands of clones, about 81% of them seen just once. Patients in Seattle were enrolled during active infection, then followed longitudinally. The TCR was taken from an older woman with COVID-19, enrolled during active disease. Sequencing input: peripheral blood. This sequence joins TRBV12-3 or TRBV12-4 and TRBJ1-2, with D possibly matching TRBD1 (6 bases). Here the CDR3 reads CASTTGGRNGYTF. CDR3 coding DNA: TGTGCCAGCACCACCGGGGGGCGGAATGGCTACACCTTC.